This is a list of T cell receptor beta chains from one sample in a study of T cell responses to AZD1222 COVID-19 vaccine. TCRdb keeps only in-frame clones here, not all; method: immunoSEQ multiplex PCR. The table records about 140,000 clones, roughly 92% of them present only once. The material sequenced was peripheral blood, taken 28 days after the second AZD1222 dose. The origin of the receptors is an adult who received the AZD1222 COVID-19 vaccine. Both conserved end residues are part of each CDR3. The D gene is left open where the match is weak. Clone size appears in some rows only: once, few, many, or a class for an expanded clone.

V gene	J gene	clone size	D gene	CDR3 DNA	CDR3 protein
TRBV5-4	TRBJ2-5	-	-	TGTGCCAGCAGCTCGCTTGGACAGCAAGAGACCCAGTACTTC	CASSSLGQQETQYF
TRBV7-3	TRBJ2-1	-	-	TGTGCCAGCAGCTTAGCCGGGACACAGCAGTTCTTC	CASSLAGTQQFF
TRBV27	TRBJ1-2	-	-	TGTGCCAGCAGTTCGGGGGACTCGGGGTATGGCTACACCTTC	CASSSGDSGYGYTF
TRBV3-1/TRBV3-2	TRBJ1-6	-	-	TGTGCCAGCAGCCAGGCGGCGGACAGCCGTTCCCTCCACTTT	CASSQAADSRSLHF
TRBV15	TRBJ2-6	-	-	TGTGCCACCAGCAGCAGGAATTCAGGGGCCAACGTCCTGACTTTC	CATSSRNSGANVLTF
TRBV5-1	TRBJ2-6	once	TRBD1	TGCGCCAGCAGCCCCCTTCCGGGACAGGGTCCCTCTGGGGCCAACGTCCTGACTTTC	CASSPLPGQGPSGANVLTF
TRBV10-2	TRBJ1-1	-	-	TGCGCCAGCAGTGAGTCAGGGACACCCACCCGGGGCACTGAAGCTTTCTTT	CASSESGTPTRGTEAFF
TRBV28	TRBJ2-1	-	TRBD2	TGTGCCAGCAGTTCGCCGGGACTAGCGGGAGGAAATGAGCAGTTCTTC	CASSSPGLAGGNEQFF
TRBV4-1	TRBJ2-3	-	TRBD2	TGCGCCAGCAGCCAGAGAACTAGCGCCAGCACAGATACGCAGTATTTT	CASSQRTSASTDTQYF
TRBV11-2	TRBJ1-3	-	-	TGTGCCAGCAGCTTATGGGAAAACACCATATATTTT	CASSLWENTIYF
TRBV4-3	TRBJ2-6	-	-	TGCGCCAGCAGCCTCCGCGAGGGATCTGGGGCCAACGTCCTGACTTTC	CASSLREGSGANVLTF
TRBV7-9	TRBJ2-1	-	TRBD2	TGTGCCAGCACCGACGGGGGACTAGCCCCCTACAATGAGCAGTTCTTC	CASTDGGLAPYNEQFF
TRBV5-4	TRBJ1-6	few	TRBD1	TGTGCCAGCAGCCTAGGCTTCCGGGACAGGGTCAAAGAAACGGCTTCACCCCTCCACTTT	CASSLGFRDRVKETASPLHF
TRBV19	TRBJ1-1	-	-	TGTGCCAGTAGTCCACAGCACGGAATCATGAACACTGAAGCTTTCTTT	CASSPQHGIMNTEAFF
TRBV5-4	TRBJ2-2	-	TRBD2	TGTGCCAGCAGCTCCCCGACTAGCGGGATCAGCACCGGGGAGCTGTTTTTT	CASSSPTSGISTGELFF
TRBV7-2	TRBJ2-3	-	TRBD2	TGTGCCAGCACCGTGCGGGGGGGCCGAGATACGCAGTATTTT	CASTVRGGRDTQYF
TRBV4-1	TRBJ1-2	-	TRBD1	TGCGCCAGCAGCCAAGGGACAGGGGAAGTTGGTGGCTACACCTTC	CASSQGTGEVGGYTF
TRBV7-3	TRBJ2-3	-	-	TGTGCCAGCAGCTTAAGATCTGCGGCGGGGCCATCTAAAGATACGCAGTATTTT	CASSLRSAAGPSKDTQYF
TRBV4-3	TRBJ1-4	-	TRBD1	TGCGCCAGCAGCCAAACAGGGGGCTTTAATGAAAAACTGTTTTTT	CASSQTGGFNEKLFF
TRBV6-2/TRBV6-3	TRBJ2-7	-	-	TGTGCCAGCATCCCTGACGGGTTCCGCTACGAGCAGTACTTC	CASIPDGFRYEQYF
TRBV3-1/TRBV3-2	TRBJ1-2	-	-	TGTGCCAGCAGCCAAGATCCCAGGGCAGATGGCTACACCTTC	CASSQDPRADGYTF
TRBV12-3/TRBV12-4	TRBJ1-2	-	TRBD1	TGTGCCAGCAGCCCACAGGGGGCGGGTGGCTACACCTTC	CASSPQGAGGYTF
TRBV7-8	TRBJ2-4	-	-	TGTGCCAGCAGCGATAAAGAGGCGCCAGCCAAAAACATTCAGTACTTC	CASSDKEAPAKNIQYF
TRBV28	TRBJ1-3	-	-	TGTGCCAGCAGTCGGGGCGGGACTGTCATCTCTGGAAACACCATATATTTT	CASSRGGTVISGNTIYF
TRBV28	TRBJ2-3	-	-	TGTGCCAGCAGAGGGACAGATACGCAGTATTTT	CASRGTDTQYF
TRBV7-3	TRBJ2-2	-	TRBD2	TGTGCCAGCAGCTTAAGGGCTAGCGGGGGCCTATTCACCGGGGAGCTGTTTTTT	CASSLRASGGLFTGELFF
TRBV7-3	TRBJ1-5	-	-	TGTGCCAGCAGCTTAACTGGCAGAGATTCCCCCCAGCATTTT	CASSLTGRDSPQHF
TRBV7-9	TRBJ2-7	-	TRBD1	TGTGCCAGCAGCTTCCGGGACAGGGTTCACGAGCAGTACTTC	CASSFRDRVHEQYF
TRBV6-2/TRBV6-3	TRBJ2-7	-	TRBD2	TGTGCCAGCAGTTACGACCCTATGGGAGGCGGGAGCGGGAACGAGCAGTACTTC	CASSYDPMGGGSGNEQYF
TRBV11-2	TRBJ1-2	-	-	TGTGCCAGCAGCCCACATCGGGCCCGCGCATCAGACTATGGCTACACCTTC	CASSPHRARASDYGYTF
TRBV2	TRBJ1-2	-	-	TGTGCCAGCGTCCCGGGAACTATGGAATATGGCTACACCTTC	CASVPGTMEYGYTF
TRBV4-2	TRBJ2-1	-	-	TGTGCCAGCAGCCAAGAAGTTTTCGGGAGCTCCTACAATGAGCAGTTCTTC	CASSQEVFGSSYNEQFF
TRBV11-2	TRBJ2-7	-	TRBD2	TGTGCCAGCAGCTTAGATCGGGGGGGGGACGAGCAGTACTTC	CASSLDRGGDEQYF
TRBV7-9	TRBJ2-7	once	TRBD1	TGTGCCAGCAGTCAGACAGGGGCGGGCTACGAGCAGTACTTC	CASSQTGAGYEQYF
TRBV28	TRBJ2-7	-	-	TGTGCCAGCCCCCCGAGAGGGACCGTATCCTACGAGCAGTACTTC	CASPPRGTVSYEQYF
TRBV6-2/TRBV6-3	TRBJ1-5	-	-	TGTGCCAGCAGTACGGTCCCTCCTGGACAGCCCCAGCATTTT	CASSTVPPGQPQHF
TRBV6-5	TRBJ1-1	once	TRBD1	TGTGCCAGCCAGACAGGGCGAGTAAATACTGAAGCTTTCTTT	CASQTGRVNTEAFF
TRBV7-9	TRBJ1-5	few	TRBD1	TGTGCCAGCAGTTCGGACAGGCCCAATAGCAATCAGCCCCAGCATTTT	CASSSDRPNSNQPQHF
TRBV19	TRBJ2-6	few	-	TGTGCCAGTTGCCGGGCCAACGTCCTGACTTTC	CASCRANVLTF
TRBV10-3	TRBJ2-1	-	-	TGTGCCATCGCGATGGGCGGCCGCTCCTACAATGAGCAGTTCTTC	CAIAMGGRSYNEQFF
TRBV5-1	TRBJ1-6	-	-	TGCGCCAGCAGCTCCATGGGACCTCCAAGTTCACCCCTCCACTTT	CASSSMGPPSSPLHF
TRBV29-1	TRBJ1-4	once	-	TGCAGCGCCGGCCTTGGGGTTACCGAAAAACTGTTTTTT	CSAGLGVTEKLFF
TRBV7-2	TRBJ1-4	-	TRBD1	TGTGCCAGCAGCTATGACAGGGTAGATGAAAAACTGTTTTTT	CASSYDRVDEKLFF
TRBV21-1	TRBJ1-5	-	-	TGTGCCAGCAGCGGGACAGAACGGCGACAGCCCCAGCATTTT	CASSGTERRQPQHF
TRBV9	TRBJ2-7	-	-	TGTGCCAGCAGCGCCCCAGTCGGGGGCGCCGAGCAGTACTTC	CASSAPVGGAEQYF
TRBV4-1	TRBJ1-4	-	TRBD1	TGCGCCAGCAGCAGGACAGGGGGAAAACTGTTTTTT	CASSRTGGKLFF
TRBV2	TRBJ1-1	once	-	TGTGCCAGCAGTAGGGACACCCTTGAAGCTTTCTTT	CASSRDTLEAFF
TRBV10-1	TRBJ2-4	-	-	TGCGCCAGCAGTGAAAACATTCAGTACTTC	CASSENIQYF
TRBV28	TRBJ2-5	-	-	TGTGCCAGCAGTTGGGCGGGCGGAGAAGAGACCCAGTACTTC	CASSWAGGEETQYF
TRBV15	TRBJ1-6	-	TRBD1	TGTGCCACCAGCAGGACAGGGACGAGTTCACCCCTCCACTTT	CATSRTGTSSPLHF
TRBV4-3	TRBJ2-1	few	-	TGCGCCAGCAGCCCCCAGCGGGTGGCGTACAATGAGCAGTTCTTC	CASSPQRVAYNEQFF
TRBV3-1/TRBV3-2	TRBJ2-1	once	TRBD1	TGTGCCAGCAGCTTTCTAGGGACAGCTACTTCCTACAATGAGCAGTTCTTC	CASSFLGTATSYNEQFF
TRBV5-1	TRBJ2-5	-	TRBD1	TGCGCCAGCAGCTTACTGGACAGGGGACGGAGTGGGCAAGAGACCCAGTACTTC	CASSLLDRGRSGQETQYF
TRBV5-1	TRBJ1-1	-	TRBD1	TGCGCCAGCAGCCCTCGGACAGGCCTGAACACTGAAGCTTTCTTT	CASSPRTGLNTEAFF
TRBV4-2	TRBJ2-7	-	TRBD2	TGTGCCAGCAGCCAAGATCAAATAGCGGGGGCGGTAACCTACGAGCAGTACTTC	CASSQDQIAGAVTYEQYF